These 10 T cell receptor beta chains originate from one sample sequenced in a study of T cells in localized non-small cell lung cancer. Assay: immunoSEQ multiplex PCR; the TCRdb copy retains only in-frame clones and omits some. The sample shows 55,000 or so clones, around 80% of them seen only once. The source was PBMCs, collected before any cancer treatment. The source is a woman aged 40 to 75 with stage II lung adenocarcinoma.

In this sample, this clone turned up once. The gene calls are TRBV7-9 and TRBJ2-1; D not certain. Germline values: CDR1 SEHNR, CDR2 FQNEAQ (reference sequence). Between the trimmed V and J ends, which lost 1 base and 15 bases, there was a span of 13 bases. The length of the CDR3 is 12 residues. This CDR3 reads CASSLVAGVRFF. Written as DNA, the CDR3 is TGTGCCAGCAGCTTAGTGGCAGGAGTACGGTTCTTC.

This clone was observed once. The genes are TRBV4-2 and TRBJ1-1; D unresolved. The V end lost 1 base, the J end lost 7 bases, and 10 bases lay between the germline ends. This CDR3 region has 13 residues. Germline-derived CDR1 and CDR2 are LGHNA and YNFKEQ. The CDR3 DNA reads TGTGCCAGCAGCCAAGTAGGAACAGATGAAGCTTTCTTT. Translated: CASSQVGTDEAFF.

This clone was seen only a few times. The chain couples TRBV6-1 to TRBJ1-1; D is unresolved. The germline V and J ends were trimmed by 3 bases and 0 bases, with 8 bases remaining between them. In germline, CDR1 is MNHNS, CDR2 SASEGT. This CDR3 is built from 14 residues. The CDR3 is CASSEGPMNTEAFF. CDR3 coding DNA: TGTGCCAGCAGTGAGGGTCCCATGAACACTGAAGCTTTCTTT.

This chain connects TRBV7-2 to TRBJ2-1, with 7 bases identical to TRBD1. CDR3 length: 15 residues. From germline, CDR1 is SGHTA and CDR2 FQGNSA. Trimming took 0 bases from V and 9 from J; bases not matched to a gene: 8. As DNA, the CDR3 is TGTGCCAGCAGCTTAGCGCGGAGAGGGGGCGGTGAGCAGTTCTTC. Its translation: CASSLARRGGGEQFF.

The chain combines TRBV6-6 with TRBJ2-2; D gene uncertain. The V end lost 6 bases, the J end lost 9 bases, and 14 bases lay between the germline ends. The CDR3 contains 13 residues. CDR1 and CDR2 from the germline V gene are MNHNY and SVGAGI (reference sequence). CDR3 loop: CASSLVPDRELFF. The DNA for the CDR3 is TGTGCCAGCAGCCTGGTCCCGGACCGGGAGCTGTTTTTT.

This clone has ten or more counts. The gene calls are TRBV19 and TRBJ1-3; a possible D gene is TRBD1 (6 bases). The CDR3 is 17 amino acids. The V gene's germline CDR1 is LNHDA and CDR2 SQIVND (reference sequence). The V gene lost 5 bases and the J gene lost 0 bases, with 17 bases spanning the gap. The CDR3 loop is CASSGLNRVDSGNTIYF. The CDR3 nucleotides read TGTGCCAGTAGTGGCTTGAACAGGGTTGACTCTGGAAACACCATATATTTT.

This clone was counted a few times. The CDR3 sequence: CASSGTSGGADTQYF. CDR3 in DNA: TGTGCCAGCAGTGGGACTAGCGGGGGGGCAGATACGCAGTATTTT. The rearrangement joins TRBV6-1 to TRBJ2-3; the match to TRBD2 covers 15 bases. This CDR3 comprises 15 residues. V lost 4 bases, J lost 4 bases, and 0 bases stayed unmatched. From germline, CDR1 is MNHNS and CDR2 SASEGT.

This clone was detected only once. The chain uses TRBV19 and TRBJ1-1, with 10 bases matching TRBD1. This CDR3 is 13 amino acids long. From germline, CDR1 is LNHDA and CDR2 SQIVND (reference sequence). V lost 10 bases and J lost 4; bases outside the gene matches: 6. The CDR3 spells CATGTGASTEAFF. Written as DNA, the CDR3 is TGTGCCACCGGGACAGGGGCGAGCACTGAAGCTTTCTTT.

The chain joins TRBV5-1 to TRBJ2-3; D is unresolved. V was pared by 4 bases and J by 5 bases, with 20 bases between. The V gene's germline CDR1 is SGHRS and CDR2 YFSETQ. The CDR3 spans 16 residues. The CDR3 sequence is CASSPRGDTLEDTQYF. DNA for the CDR3: TGCGCCAGCAGCCCCCGCGGCGACACCCTCGAAGATACGCAGTATTTT. The full variable domain, its missing parts supplied by reference TRBV5-1 and TRBJ2-3, is KAGVTQTPRYLIKTRGQQVTLSCSPISGHRSVSWYQQTPGQGLQFLFEYFSETQRNKGNFPGRFSGRQFSNSRSEMNVSTLELGDSALYLCASSPRGDTLEDTQYFGPGTRLTVL.

This chain's CDR3 is CASSLGEGLEQYF. The CDR3, as DNA: TGTGCCAGCTCACTGGGTGAGGGCCTCGAGCAGTACTTC. V gene TRBV18 combines with J gene TRBJ2-7, with D perhaps matching TRBD2 (5 bases). The CDR3 loop spans 13 amino acids. Germline V gene lookup returns CDR1 KGHSH and CDR2 LQKENI. Trimming stripped 4 bases from V and 6 bases from J, with 13 bases between.